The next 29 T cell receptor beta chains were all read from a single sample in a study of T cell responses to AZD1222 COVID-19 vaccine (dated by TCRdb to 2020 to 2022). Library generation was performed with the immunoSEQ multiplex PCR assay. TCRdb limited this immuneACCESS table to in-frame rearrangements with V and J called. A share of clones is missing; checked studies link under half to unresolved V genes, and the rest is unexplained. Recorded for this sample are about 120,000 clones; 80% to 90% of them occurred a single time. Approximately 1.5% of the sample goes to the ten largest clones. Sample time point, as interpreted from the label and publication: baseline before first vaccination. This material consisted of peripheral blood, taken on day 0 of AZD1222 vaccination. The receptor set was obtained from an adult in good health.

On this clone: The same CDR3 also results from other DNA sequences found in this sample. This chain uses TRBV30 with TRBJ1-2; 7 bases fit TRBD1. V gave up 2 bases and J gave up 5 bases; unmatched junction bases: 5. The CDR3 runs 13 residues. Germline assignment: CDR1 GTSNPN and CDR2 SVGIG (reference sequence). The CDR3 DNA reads TGTGCCTGGAGTCGGGACAGACCTTATGGCTACACCTTC. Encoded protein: CAWSRDRPYGYTF.

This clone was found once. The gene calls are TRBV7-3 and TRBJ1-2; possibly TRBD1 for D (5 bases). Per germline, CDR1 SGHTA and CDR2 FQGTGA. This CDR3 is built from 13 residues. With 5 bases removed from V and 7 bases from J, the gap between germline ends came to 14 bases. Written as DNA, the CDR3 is TGTGCCAGCAGCCTGCAGGGACGTGGTGGCTACACCTTC. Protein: CASSLQGRGGYTF.

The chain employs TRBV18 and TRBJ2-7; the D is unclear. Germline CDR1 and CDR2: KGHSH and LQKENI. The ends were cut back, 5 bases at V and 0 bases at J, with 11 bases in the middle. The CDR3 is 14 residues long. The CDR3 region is CASSTGSHSYEQYF. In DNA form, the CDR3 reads TGTGCCAGCTCAACCGGGTCCCACTCCTACGAGCAGTACTTC. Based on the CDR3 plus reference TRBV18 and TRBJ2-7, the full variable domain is NAGVMQNPRHLVRRRGQEARLRCSPMKGHSHVYWYRQLPEEGLKFMVYLQKENIIDESGMPKERFSAEFPKEGPSILRIQQVVRGDSAAYFCASSTGSHSYEQYFGPGTRLTVT.

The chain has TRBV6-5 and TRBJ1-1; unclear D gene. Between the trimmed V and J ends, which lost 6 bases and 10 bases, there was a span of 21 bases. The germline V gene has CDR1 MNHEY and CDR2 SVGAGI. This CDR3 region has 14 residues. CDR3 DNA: TGTGCCAGCAGAATTCGGCAGACCTCTAGTGCAGCTTTCTTT. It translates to CASRIRQTSSAAFF.

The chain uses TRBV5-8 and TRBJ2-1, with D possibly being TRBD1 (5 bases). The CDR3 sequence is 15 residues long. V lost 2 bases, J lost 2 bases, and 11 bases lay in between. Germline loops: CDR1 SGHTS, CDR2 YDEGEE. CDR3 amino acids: CASSLNEGAYNEQFF. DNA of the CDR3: TGTGCCAGCAGCTTAAACGAAGGGGCCTACAATGAGCAGTTCTTC.

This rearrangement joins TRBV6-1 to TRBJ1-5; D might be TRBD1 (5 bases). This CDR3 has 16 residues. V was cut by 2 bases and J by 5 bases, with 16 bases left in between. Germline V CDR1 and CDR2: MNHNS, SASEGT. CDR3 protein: CASSERPFGGDQPQHF. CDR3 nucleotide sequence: TGTGCCAGCAGTGAACGTCCCTTCGGGGGGGATCAGCCCCAGCATTTT.

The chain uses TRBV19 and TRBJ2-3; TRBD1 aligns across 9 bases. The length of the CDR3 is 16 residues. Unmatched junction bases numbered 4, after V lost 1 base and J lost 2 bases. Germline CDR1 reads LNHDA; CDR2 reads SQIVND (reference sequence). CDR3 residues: CASSIVDRGPTDTQYF. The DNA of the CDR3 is TGTGCCAGTAGTATAGTGGACAGGGGACCCACAGATACGCAGTATTTT. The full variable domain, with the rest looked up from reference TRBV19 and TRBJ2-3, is DGGITQSPKYLFRKEGQNVTLSCEQNLNHDAMYWYRQDPGQGLRLIYYSQIVNDFQKGDIAEGYSVSREKKESFPLTVTSAQKNPTAFYLCASSIVDRGPTDTQYFGPGTRLTVL.

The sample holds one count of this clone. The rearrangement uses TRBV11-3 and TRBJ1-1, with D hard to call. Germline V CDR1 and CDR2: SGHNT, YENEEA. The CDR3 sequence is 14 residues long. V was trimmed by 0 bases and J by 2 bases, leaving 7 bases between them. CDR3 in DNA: TGTGCCAGCAGCTTAGAACAGATAAACACTGAAGCTTTCTTT. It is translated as CASSLEQINTEAFF.

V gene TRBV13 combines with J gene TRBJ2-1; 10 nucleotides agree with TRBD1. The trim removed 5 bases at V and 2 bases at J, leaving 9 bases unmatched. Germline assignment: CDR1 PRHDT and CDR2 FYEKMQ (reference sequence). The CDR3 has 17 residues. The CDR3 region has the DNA TGTGCCAGCAGCCAGGATGGGGGGACAGGGGCCTACAATGAGCAGTTCTTC. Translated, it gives CASSQDGGTGAYNEQFF.

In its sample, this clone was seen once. In DNA form, the CDR3 reads TGTGCCAGTGGCCAAGGAAAGACCCAGTACTTC. This sequence encodes CASGQGKTQYF. The chain is built from TRBV6-5 and TRBJ2-5; D unresolved. The CDR3 totals 11 residues. Germline V gives CDR1 MNHEY, CDR2 SVGAGI. The ends were cut back, 9 bases at V and 6 bases at J, with 11 bases in the middle.

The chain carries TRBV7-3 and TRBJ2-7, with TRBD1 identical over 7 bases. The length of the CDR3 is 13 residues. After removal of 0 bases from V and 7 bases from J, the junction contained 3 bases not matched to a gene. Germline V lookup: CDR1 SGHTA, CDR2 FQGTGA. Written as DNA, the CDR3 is TGTGCCAGCAGCTTAACCACAGGGGCTGAGCAGTACTTC. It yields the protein CASSLTTGAEQYF.

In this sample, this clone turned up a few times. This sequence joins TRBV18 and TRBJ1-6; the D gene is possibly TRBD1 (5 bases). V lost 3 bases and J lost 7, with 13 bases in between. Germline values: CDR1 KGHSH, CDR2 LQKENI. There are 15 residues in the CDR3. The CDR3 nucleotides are TGTGCCAGCTCACCGACACCCGGGGCGAATTCACCCCTCCACTTT. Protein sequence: CASSPTPGANSPLHF.

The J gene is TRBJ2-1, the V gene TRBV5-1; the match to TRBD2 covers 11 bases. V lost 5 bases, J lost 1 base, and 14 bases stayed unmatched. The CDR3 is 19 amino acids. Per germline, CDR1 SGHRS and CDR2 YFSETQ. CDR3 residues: CASRYRVSPSGRSYNEQFF. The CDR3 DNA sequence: TGCGCCAGCAGATACAGAGTTTCACCTAGCGGGAGGTCCTACAATGAGCAGTTCTTC.

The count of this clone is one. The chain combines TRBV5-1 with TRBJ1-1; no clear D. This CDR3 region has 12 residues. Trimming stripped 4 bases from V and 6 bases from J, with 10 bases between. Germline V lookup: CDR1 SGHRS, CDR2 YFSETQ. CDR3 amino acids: CASSLPGPEAFF. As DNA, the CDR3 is TGCGCCAGCAGCCTTCCAGGACCTGAAGCTTTCTTT.

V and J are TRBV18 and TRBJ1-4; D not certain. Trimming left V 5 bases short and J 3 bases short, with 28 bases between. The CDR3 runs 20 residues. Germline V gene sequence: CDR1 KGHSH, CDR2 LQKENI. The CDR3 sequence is CASSINVFSGRTRANEKLFF. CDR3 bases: TGTGCCAGCTCAATCAACGTGTTTTCAGGCCGGACGCGGGCTAATGAAAAACTGTTTTTT.

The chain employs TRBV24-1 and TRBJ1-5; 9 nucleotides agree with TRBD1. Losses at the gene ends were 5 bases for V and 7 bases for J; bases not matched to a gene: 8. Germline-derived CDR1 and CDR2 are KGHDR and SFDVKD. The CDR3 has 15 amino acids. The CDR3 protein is CATSGPDRGGQPQHF. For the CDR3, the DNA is TGTGCCACCAGTGGTCCGGACAGGGGAGGGCAGCCCCAGCATTTT.

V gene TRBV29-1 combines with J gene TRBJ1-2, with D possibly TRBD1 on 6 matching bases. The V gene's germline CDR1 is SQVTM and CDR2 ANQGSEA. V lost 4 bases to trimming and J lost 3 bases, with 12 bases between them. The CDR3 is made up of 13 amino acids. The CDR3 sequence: CSVARGVDYGYTF. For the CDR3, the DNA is TGCAGCGTTGCCAGGGGAGTGGACTATGGCTACACCTTC.

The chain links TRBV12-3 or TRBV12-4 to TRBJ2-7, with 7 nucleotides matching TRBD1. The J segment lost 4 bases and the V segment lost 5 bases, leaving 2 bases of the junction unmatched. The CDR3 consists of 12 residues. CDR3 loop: CASSEQGYEQYF. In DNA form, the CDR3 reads TGTGCCAGCAGTGAACAGGGGTACGAGCAGTACTTC.

The CDR3, as DNA: TGCGCCAGCACCACGTTCCCGGGGGCCCACGAGCAGTACTTC. This sequence encodes CASTTFPGAHEQYF. The genes are TRBV23-1 and TRBJ2-7; the D call may be TRBD1 or TRBD2 (6 bases each). TRBV23-1 is filed as an ORF, its function uncertain. Deletions cut 7 bases from V and 5 bases from J, with 18 bases between. The CDR3 length is 14 residues.

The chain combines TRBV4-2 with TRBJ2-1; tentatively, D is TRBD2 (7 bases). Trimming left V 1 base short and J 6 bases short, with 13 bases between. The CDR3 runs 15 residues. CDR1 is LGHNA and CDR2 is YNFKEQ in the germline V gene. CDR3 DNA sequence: TGTGCCAGCAGCCAAGTCGCGGGGGCGAGCAATGAGCAGTTCTTC. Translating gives CASSQVAGASNEQFF.

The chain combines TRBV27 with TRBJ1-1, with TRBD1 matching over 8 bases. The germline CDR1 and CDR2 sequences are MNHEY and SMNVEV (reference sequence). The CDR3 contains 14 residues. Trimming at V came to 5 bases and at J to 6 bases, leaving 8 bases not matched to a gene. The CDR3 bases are TGTGCCAGCAGTCCCCAGGACAGGGTTGCTGAAGCTTTCTTT. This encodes CASSPQDRVAEAFF.

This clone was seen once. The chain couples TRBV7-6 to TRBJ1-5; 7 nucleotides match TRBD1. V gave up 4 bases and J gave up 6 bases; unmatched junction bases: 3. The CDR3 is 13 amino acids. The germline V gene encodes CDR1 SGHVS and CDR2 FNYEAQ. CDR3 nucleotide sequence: TGTGCCAGCAGCTCTGACAGGGTTCAGCCCCAGCATTTT. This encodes CASSSDRVQPQHF. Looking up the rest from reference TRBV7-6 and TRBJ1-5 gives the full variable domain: GAGVSQSPRYKVTKRGQDVALRCDPISGHVSLYWYRQALGQGPEFLTYFNYEAQQDKSGLPNDRFSAERPEGSISTLTIQRTEQRDSAMYRCASSSDRVQPQHFGDGTRLSIL.

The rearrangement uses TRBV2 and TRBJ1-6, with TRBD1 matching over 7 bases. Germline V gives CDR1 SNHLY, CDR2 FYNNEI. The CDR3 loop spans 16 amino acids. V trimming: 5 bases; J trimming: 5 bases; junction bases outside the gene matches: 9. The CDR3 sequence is CASSPFGTANNSPLHF. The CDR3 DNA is TGTGCCAGCAGTCCCTTCGGGACAGCTAATAATTCACCCCTCCACTTT. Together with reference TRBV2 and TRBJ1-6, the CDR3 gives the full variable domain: EPEVTQTPSHQVTQMGQEVILRCVPISNHLYFYWYRQILGQKVEFLVSFYNNEISEKSEIFDDQFSVERPDGSNFTLKIRSTKLEDSAMYFCASSPFGTANNSPLHFGNGTRLTVT.

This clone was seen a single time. The CDR3 protein is CASSGGEIYNEQFF. The CDR3 region has the DNA TGTGCCAGCAGTGGGGGGGAGATTTACAATGAGCAGTTCTTC. J is TRBJ2-1 and V is TRBV2; weak D call: TRBD2 (6 bases). The germline gives CDR1 SNHLY, CDR2 FYNNEI. The CDR3 runs to 14 residues. Deletions cut 4 bases from V and 4 bases from J, with 11 bases between.

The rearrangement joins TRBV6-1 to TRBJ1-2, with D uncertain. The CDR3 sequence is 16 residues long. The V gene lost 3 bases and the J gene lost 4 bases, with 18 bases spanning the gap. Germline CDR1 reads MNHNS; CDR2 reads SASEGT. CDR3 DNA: TGTGCCAGCAGTGAGGGCCGATCGGGGTCGAGCTATGGCTACACCTTC. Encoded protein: CASSEGRSGSSYGYTF.

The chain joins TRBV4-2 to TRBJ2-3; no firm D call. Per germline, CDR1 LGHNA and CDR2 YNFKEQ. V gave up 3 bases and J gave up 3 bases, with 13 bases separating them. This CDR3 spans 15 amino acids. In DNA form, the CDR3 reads TGTGCCAGCAGCCACACGTCGCCAGCAACAGATACGCAGTATTTT. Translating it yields CASSHTSPATDTQYF.

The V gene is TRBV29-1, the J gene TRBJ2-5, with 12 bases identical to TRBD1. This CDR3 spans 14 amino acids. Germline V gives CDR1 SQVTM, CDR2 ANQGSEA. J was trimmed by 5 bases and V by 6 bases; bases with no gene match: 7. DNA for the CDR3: TGCAGCGTCCGGGACAGGGGGCGATGGGAGACCCAGTACTTC. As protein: CSVRDRGRWETQYF.

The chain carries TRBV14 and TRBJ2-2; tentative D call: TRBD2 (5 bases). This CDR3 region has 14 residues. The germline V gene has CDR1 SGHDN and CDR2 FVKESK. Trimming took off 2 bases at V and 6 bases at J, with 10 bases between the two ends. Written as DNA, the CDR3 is TGTGCCAGCAGCCAACTCGGGAAATCCGGGGAGCTGTTTTTT. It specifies CASSQLGKSGELFF.

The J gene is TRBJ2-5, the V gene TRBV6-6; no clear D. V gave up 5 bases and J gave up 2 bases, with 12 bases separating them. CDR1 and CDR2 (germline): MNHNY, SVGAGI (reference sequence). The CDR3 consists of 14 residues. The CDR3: CASSPHTLQETQYF. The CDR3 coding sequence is TGTGCCAGCAGTCCCCACACTCTACAAGAGACCCAGTACTTC.